The present entry profiles one TCR beta chain with its context. This clone occurred a few times. Its cognate antigen has yet to be identified. There are no base qualities to consult, and no much larger clone falls within one base. This sample is part of a study of beta chain features in type 1 diabetes (dated by TCRdb to 2016 to 2019). Looking at the study overall: Mean age, gender distribution, total cell number and subset yield were not different between patients and healthy donors. A total of approximately 100,000,000 sorted cells were examined across all samples, and the number of cells per subset was strongly correlated with RNA yield. Whereas all 30 or so donors provided naive and central memory subsets, regulatory and stem cell-like memory subsets were isolated from just 8 patients and roughly 8 healthy donors. The study compared the TCRB repertoires of sorted circulating CD4+ T cell subsets in recently diagnosed type 1 diabetes patients with those in matched healthy donors.

Each donor gave one peripheral blood draw, roughly 120 mL on average, collected into heparinised tubes. Naive, central memory, regulatory and stem cell-like memory CD4+ T cells were sorted on a BD FACSAria II using a panel including CD45RO, CCR7, CD25, CD127, CD95 and CD27. All sorted populations exceeded 95% purity. PBMCs were separated immediately by Lymphoprep density gradient centrifugation and were stained directly, without being cultured. To minimize batch effects, samples were stained and sorted in pairs, one healthy donor with one patient per experiment. Overall study outcomes, separate from this receptor: At VDJ recombination sites, type 1 diabetes patients had fewer insertions and more deleted nucleotides, which implies abnormalities in thymic rearrangement. Because cDNA was sequenced instead of genomic DNA, activated cells with high expression could be over-represented, although the groups did not differ in activation or CD3 levels. HLA sub-analyses involved small numbers of individuals, so any influence of HLA type on TCRB rearrangement remained unresolved. Shorter templates might be favored by PCR, yet because patient and control samples were amplified and corrected together, any such skew would affect both groups equally. Type 1 diabetes patients showed a moderate but significant shortening of TCRB CDR3 length in all four CD4+ subsets. Naive, central memory and regulatory TCRB repertoires appeared to be more alike among patients than among healthy donors.

The entire amount of isolated RNA was reverse transcribed using the High Capacity cDNA Reverse Transcription Kit, so the sequenced TCRB transcripts were expressed ones. Deep immunoSEQ sequencing was performed on naive, central memory and regulatory T cell samples, with an average of around 3.5 million total reads per sample. After sorted cells were lysed in RLT buffer, RNA was extracted with DNase-treated RNeasy Micro or Mini kits, with the choice depending on cell number. Each cell subset was processed separately to prevent cross-contamination, with patient and healthy donor samples processed together. TCRB sequences were amplified from cDNA with the immunoSEQ multiplex PCR, producing 87-bp fragments spanning the CDR3 region. Sequencing of the amplicons was performed on the Illumina HiSeq platform. As for how the authors treated the data: Synthetic template baselines were used to correct PCR bias computationally, reads within Hamming distance 2 were collapsed together, and singletons that could not be merged were discarded. Reads were aligned against IMGT to assign V, D and J genes, CDR3 length and insertions or deletions at six rearrangement sites. Clonotype counts were normalized to sorted cell number within each subset before computing true diversity and Gini coefficients with the tcR R package. The overlap coefficient, calculated on TCRB nucleotide sequences, was used to quantify repertoire sharing. Out-of-frame TCRB sequences from naive cells were analyzed to stand in for the pre-selection repertoire. Here the immuneACCESS table is served through TCRdb, limited to in-frame sequences with V and J called. Missing clones are a known gap in these copies; in checked studies unresolved V genes cover under half, and the rest lacks a known reason. V, J and clone size are those of that table, while D and trimming were read from the DNA. For this sample the table gives 280,000 or so clones, of which about 15% were detected only once. The ten largest account for 0.015% to 0.017% of the sample.

CDR3 length: 14 amino acids, cysteine to phenylalanine. The read is trimmed to its CDR3 DNA, 42 bases read in frame from base 1. From the germline V gene, CDR1 is SGHTA and CDR2 is FQGNSA. Germline trimming amounts to 5 bases on V and 2 bases on J, with 6 as the count of junction bases outside the gene matches. Recombination joined TRBV7-2 with TRBJ2-7; the central 7 bases match TRBD1. This sequence originates from a man younger than 30 with type 1 diabetes. The sample taken for sequencing was naive CD4+ T cells from blood. The cell subset or site label of this sample denotes: true naive CD4+ T cells. The CDR3 loop reads CASSPRQGPYEQYF. The DNA sequence is as follows: TGTGCCAGCAGCCCTCGACAGGGCCCCTACGAGCAGTACTTC.